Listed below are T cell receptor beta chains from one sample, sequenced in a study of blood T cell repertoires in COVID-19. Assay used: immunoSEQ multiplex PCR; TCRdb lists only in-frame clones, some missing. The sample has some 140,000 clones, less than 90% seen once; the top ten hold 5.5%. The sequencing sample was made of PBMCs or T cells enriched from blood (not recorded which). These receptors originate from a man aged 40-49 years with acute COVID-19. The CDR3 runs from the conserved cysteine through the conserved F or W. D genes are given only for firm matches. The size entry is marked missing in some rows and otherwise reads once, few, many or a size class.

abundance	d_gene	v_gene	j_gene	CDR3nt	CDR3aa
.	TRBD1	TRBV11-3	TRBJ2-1	TGTGCCAGCAGCTTACACAGGGGACCGGGATACAATGAGCAGTTCTTC	CASSLHRGPGYNEQFF
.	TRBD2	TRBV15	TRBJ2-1	TGTGCCACCAGCAGAGATAGAAGCGGGGGTCACAATGAGCAGTTCTTC	CATSRDRSGGHNEQFF
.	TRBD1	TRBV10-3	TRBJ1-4	TGTGCCATCAGTGAGTCGGACAGGGAGAAACTGTTTTTT	CAISESDREKLFF
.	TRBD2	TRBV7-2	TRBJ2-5	TGTGCCAGCAGCTTAGAGGCGGGAGGGTTAGAGACCCAGTACTTC	CASSLEAGGLETQYF
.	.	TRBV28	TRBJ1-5	TGTGCCAGCAGCGGCCCTCTACCGGGGGATAGCAATCAGCCCCAGCATTTT	CASSGPLPGDSNQPQHF
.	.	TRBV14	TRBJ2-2	TGTGCCAGCAGCCAAGTCGGGACTGACAACACCGGGGAGCTGTTTTTT	CASSQVGTDNTGELFF
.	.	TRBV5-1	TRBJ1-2	TGCGCCAGCAGCTTTGGGGCACACTATGGCTACACCTTC	CASSFGAHYGYTF
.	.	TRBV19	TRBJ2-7	TGTGCCAGTAGTCCACCGGGAGTGGGCGGGATTGCCTACGAGCAGTACTTC	CASSPPGVGGIAYEQYF
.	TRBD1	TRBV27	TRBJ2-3	TGTGCCAGTAGCCCATTGGCGGGACAGGGTCCAGATACGCAGTATTTT	CASSPLAGQGPDTQYF
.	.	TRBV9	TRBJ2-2	TGTGCCAGCAGCGTAGGGCGGCAGCCGAACACCGGGGAGCTGTTTTTT	CASSVGRQPNTGELFF
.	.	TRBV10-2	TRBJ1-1	TGCGCCAGCAGTGAGATCTACGCTGAAGCTTTCTTT	CASSEIYAEAFF
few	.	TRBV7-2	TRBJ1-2	TGTGCCAGCAGCTTAGCATCAGGGGTTCTGGGTGGCTACACCTTC	CASSLASGVLGGYTF
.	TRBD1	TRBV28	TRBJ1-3	TGTGCCAGTAGGGACAGTGCCTCTGGAAACACCATATATTTT	CASRDSASGNTIYF
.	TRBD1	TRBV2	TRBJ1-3	TGTGCCAGCAGCCGGACAGGGAGCTCTGGAAACACCATATATTTT	CASSRTGSSGNTIYF
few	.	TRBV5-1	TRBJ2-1	TGCGCCAGCAAATCAGGTCTTTACAATGAGCAGTTCTTC	CASKSGLYNEQFF
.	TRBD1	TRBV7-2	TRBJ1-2	TGTGCCAGCAGCCAGCGGGACAGGGGTAACTATGGCTACACCTTC	CASSQRDRGNYGYTF
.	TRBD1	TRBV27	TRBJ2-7	TGTGCCAGCAAAGCGGGACAGGGATACTACGAGCAGTACTTC	CASKAGQGYYEQYF
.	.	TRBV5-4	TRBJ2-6	TGTGCCAGCAGCGGGGAGACAGGGGCCAACGTCCTGACTTTC	CASSGETGANVLTF
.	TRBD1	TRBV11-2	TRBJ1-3	TGTGCCAGCAGCCCCCGACAGGGGACTGGAAACACCATATATTTT	CASSPRQGTGNTIYF
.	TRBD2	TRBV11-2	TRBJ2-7	TGTGCCAGCAGCTTAACTAGCGGGAACTACGAGCAGTACTTC	CASSLTSGNYEQYF
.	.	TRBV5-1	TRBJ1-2	TGCGCCAGCAGCTTTTCCGGGGAGGACTATGGCTACACCTTC	CASSFSGEDYGYTF
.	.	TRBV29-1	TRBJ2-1	TGCAGCGTTGGAGTCGACAGGTCGCCTACCAATGAGCAGTTCTTC	CSVGVDRSPTNEQFF
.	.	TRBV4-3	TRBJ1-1	TGCGCCAGCAGCCCCTCCACCCTACAGGGTAGGTCCACTGAAGCTTTCTTT	CASSPSTLQGRSTEAFF
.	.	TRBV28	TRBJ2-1	TGTGCCAGCAGTTCCTTTAATGAGCAGTTCTTC	CASSSFNEQFF
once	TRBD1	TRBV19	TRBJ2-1	TGTGCCAGTAGTATCGCTACAGGGGGTTCATACAATGAGCAGTTCTTC	CASSIATGGSYNEQFF
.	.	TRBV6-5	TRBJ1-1	TGTGCCAGCAGTATCGGGGGGAGCACTGAAGCTTTCTTT	CASSIGGSTEAFF
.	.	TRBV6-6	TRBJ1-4	TGTGCCAGCAGTCCCAGTAGAGAGCGGGGGTACGATGAAAAACTGTTTTTT	CASSPSRERGYDEKLFF
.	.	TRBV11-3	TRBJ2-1	TGTGCCAGCAGTCAGGGGGGTGAGCAGTTCTTC	CASSQGGEQFF
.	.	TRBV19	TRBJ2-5	TGTGCCAGTAGTATAGTGGCAGAAGAGACCCAGTACTTC	CASSIVAEETQYF
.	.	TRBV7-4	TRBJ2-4	TGTGCCAGCAGCTTAAAAGGCGGGCATCTAGCCAAAAACATTCAGTACTTC	CASSLKGGHLAKNIQYF
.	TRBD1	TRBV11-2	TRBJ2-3	TGTGCCAGCAGCGAAAGACAGGGGCACACAGATACGCAGTATTTT	CASSERQGHTDTQYF
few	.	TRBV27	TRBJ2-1	TGTGCCAGCAGTCCCCTGGGGGGGCGGGGTGAGCAGTTCTTC	CASSPLGGRGEQFF
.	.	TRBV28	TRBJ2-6	TGTGCCAGCACCGCCCTGAGGTCTGGGGCCAACGTCCTGACTTTC	CASTALRSGANVLTF
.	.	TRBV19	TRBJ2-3	TGTGCCAGTAGTATAGATGCCAGGGTATCAAATACGCAGTATTTT	CASSIDARVSNTQYF
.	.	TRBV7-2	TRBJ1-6	TGTGCCAGCAGCTTAGCGTCGGAGGGGAGGACACCCCTCCACTTT	CASSLASEGRTPLHF
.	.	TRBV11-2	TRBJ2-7	TGTGCCAGCAGCTCAGGGCTATGGGGTTCGGCCCCGCTCTACGAGCAGTACTTC	CASSSGLWGSAPLYEQYF
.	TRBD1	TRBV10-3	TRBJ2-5	TGTGCCATCAGTGAGGTGGGACAGGGAAGGACCCAGTACTTC	CAISEVGQGRTQYF
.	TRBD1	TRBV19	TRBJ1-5	TGTGCCAGTAACCAGGGGGGCATGGCCCAGCATTTT	CASNQGGMAQHF
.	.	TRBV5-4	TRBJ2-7	TGTGCCAGCAGCTTTGCTGGCTCCTCCTACGAGCAGTACTTC	CASSFAGSSYEQYF
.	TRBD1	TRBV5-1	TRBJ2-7	TGCGCCAGCAGCTACGGACAGGGCTTAGGCTACGAGCAGTACTTC	CASSYGQGLGYEQYF
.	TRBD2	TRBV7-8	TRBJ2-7	TGTGCCAGCAGCCCCCGCGGGGGGGCTGGGGATTACGAGCAGTACTTC	CASSPRGGAGDYEQYF
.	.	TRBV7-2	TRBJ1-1	TGTGCCAGCAGCTTAGCGGCAGGGAAGAACACTGAAGCTTTCTTT	CASSLAAGKNTEAFF
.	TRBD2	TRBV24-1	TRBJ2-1	TGTGCCACCAGTGATTGGGGGGCTAGCGGGAGTAATGAGCAGTTCTTC	CATSDWGASGSNEQFF
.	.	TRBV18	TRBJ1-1	TGTGCCAGCTCACCACGGGTGGAGGGTAACACTGAAGCTTTCTTT	CASSPRVEGNTEAFF
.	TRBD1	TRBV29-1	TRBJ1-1	TGCAGCGTTGAGACAGGGCCCACTGAAGCTTTCTTT	CSVETGPTEAFF
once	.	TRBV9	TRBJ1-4	TGTGCCAGCAGCGTAGGCGCAGGGAATACTGAAAAACTGTTTTTT	CASSVGAGNTEKLFF